This TCR beta chain derives from a study of cytomegalovirus exposure and HLA in healthy donors. Primers for the PCR totalled 60 Vbeta and 13 Jbeta. TCRdb's copy holds only in-frame clones and misses some; the assay was immunoSEQ multiplex PCR. The top ten hold approximately 2.8% of the sample, which has 50,000 to 65,000 clones, 82% seen once. Sequencing was done on a sample of PBMCs. This sequence was found in a woman aged 18-30 years in good health and CMV-seronegative.

The CDR3: CASSLGEVGEKLFF. CDR3 nucleotide sequence: TGTGCCAGCAGCTTAGGAGAGGTTGGGGAAAAACTGTTTTTT. The chain is built from TRBV7-6 and TRBJ1-4; D not certain. The ends were cut back, 1 base at V and 8 bases at J, with 11 bases in the middle. CDR3 length: 14 residues. Germline V gene data show CDR1 as SGHVS and CDR2 as FNYEAQ.